The 30 T cell receptor beta chains given below trace back to one sample, sequenced in a study of blood T cell repertoires in COVID-19. Repertoires were generated with immunoSEQ multiplex PCR, while TCRdb's copy carries only in-frame clones and drops some. This repertoire shows more than 200,000 clones, around 86% found once; its top ten account for around 4.5%. Sample: peripheral blood. The receptors were gathered from a man aged 45-60 years with acute or convalescent COVID-19.

This chain joins TRBV7-6 and TRBJ2-2, with D possibly being TRBD2 (5 bases). V gave up 6 bases and J gave up 4 bases, with 15 bases separating them. This CDR3 is 15 amino acids long. In germline, CDR1 is SGHVS, CDR2 FNYEAQ. This CDR3 is CASSLDPAGTGELFF. CDR3 nucleotides: TGTGCCAGCAGTCTAGACCCGGCGGGCACCGGGGAGCTGTTTTTT.

CDR3 DNA sequence: TGTGCCAGCAGGGATGAGCGGGGACGGTCCTACGAGCAGTACTTC. Translated, it gives CASRDERGRSYEQYF. This sequence joins TRBV6-5 and TRBJ2-7; 7 bases agree with TRBD2. In germline, CDR1 is MNHEY, CDR2 SVGAGI. Trimming cost V 6 bases and J 1 base; bases outside gene matches: 9. CDR3 length equals 15 residues.

This chain links TRBV19 with TRBJ1-2; D gene unclear. In germline, CDR1 is LNHDA, CDR2 SQIVND (reference sequence). CDR3 length: 13 amino acids. The V end was cut by 7 bases, the J end by 4 bases, with 13 bases between. CDR3 loop: CASNPGFGYGYTF. The CDR3 nucleotides read TGTGCCAGTAACCCAGGTTTTGGCTATGGCTACACCTTC.

The rearrangement uses TRBV27 and TRBJ2-5, with D perhaps matching TRBD1 (5 bases). V gave up 5 bases and J gave up 4 bases, with 11 bases separating them. CDR1 is MNHEY, CDR2 SMNVEV, per germline (reference sequence). The CDR3 length is 13 residues. The CDR3 region is CASSPRRGETQYF. CDR3 nucleotide sequence: TGTGCCAGCAGTCCCCGTAGGGGAGAGACCCAGTACTTC.

The chain employs TRBV9 and TRBJ2-7; 7 nucleotides line up with TRBD2. CDR1 is SGDLS and CDR2 is YYNGEE in the germline V gene. With V trimmed by 0 bases and J by 7 bases, 10 bases remained unmatched. The CDR3 totals 15 residues. CDR3 residues: CASSVGAGRGWEQYF. Here the CDR3 DNA reads TGTGCCAGCAGCGTAGGGGCAGGGAGGGGTTGGGAGCAGTACTTC.

The gene calls are TRBV5-6 and TRBJ2-2; D remains unclear. The V end was cut by 6 bases, the J end by 1 base, with 7 bases between. Germline lookup yields CDR1 SGHDT and CDR2 YYEEEE. The CDR3 loop spans 13 amino acids. CDR3 amino acids: CASNLRNTGELFF. The CDR3 DNA sequence: TGTGCCAGCAACCTTAGGAACACCGGGGAGCTGTTTTTT.

The CDR3, as DNA: TGTGCCAGCAGCCCCCCCCCGGCAACTAATGAAAAACTGTTTTTT. It encodes CASSPPPATNEKLFF. The chain employs TRBV3-1 (or the pseudogene TRBV3-2) and TRBJ1-4; D unclear. Trimming took off 4 bases at V and 0 bases at J, with 9 bases between the two ends. Germline V gives CDR1 LGHDT, CDR2 YNNKEL (reference sequence). The CDR3 length is 15 residues.

The V gene is TRBV4-1, the J gene TRBJ1-1; 7 nucleotides match TRBD1. The CDR3 sequence is 19 residues long. V dropped 5 bases and J dropped 2; count of bases not matched to a gene: 20. Per the germline V gene, CDR1 is MGHRA and CDR2 is YSYEKL. CDR3 sequence: CASSSLGEGATPKNTEAFF. DNA for the CDR3: TGCGCCAGCAGCTCATTGGGAGAGGGGGCGACACCTAAAAACACTGAAGCTTTCTTT.

The CDR3 region is CASSESGTASYEQYF. CDR3 nucleotides: TGTGCCAGCAGTGAATCCGGGACAGCATCCTACGAGCAGTACTTC. This chain joins TRBV25-1 and TRBJ2-7; 7 nucleotides agree with TRBD1. The CDR3 length is 15 residues. The V gene's germline CDR1 is MGHDK and CDR2 SYGVNS. Trimming took 1 base from V and 1 from J; bases not matched to a gene: 4.

V and J are TRBV18 and TRBJ1-6; a possible D gene is TRBD1 (5 bases). Germline values: CDR1 KGHSH, CDR2 LQKENI. This CDR3 is 13 amino acids long. Trimming left V 3 bases short and J 8 bases short, with 8 bases between. The CDR3 sequence: CASSPKGDSPLHF. The DNA for the CDR3 is TGTGCCAGCTCACCGAAAGGGGATTCACCCCTCCACTTT.

This clone was detected a few times. V gene TRBV7-9 combines with J gene TRBJ1-2, with 7 bases fitting TRBD1. V gave up 2 bases and J gave up 4 bases; unmatched junction bases: 10. Germline CDR1 SEHNR, CDR2 FQNEAQ (reference sequence). The CDR3 runs 16 residues. CDR3: CASSLSRTGEIYGYTF. DNA of the CDR3: TGTGCCAGCAGCTTAAGCAGGACAGGCGAAATCTATGGCTACACCTTC. Full variable domain (remainder filled in from reference TRBV7-9 and TRBJ1-2): DTGVSQNPRHKITKRGQNVTFRCDPISEHNRLYWYRQTLGQGPEFLTYFQNEAQLEKSRLLSDRFSAERPKGSFSTLEIQRTEQGDSAMYLCASSLSRTGEIYGYTFGSGTRLTVV.

The chain carries TRBV5-1 and TRBJ2-1; perhaps TRBD2 as D (6 bases). V was cut by 4 bases and J by 6 bases, with 11 bases left in between. The V gene's germline CDR1 is SGHRS and CDR2 YFSETQ. The CDR3 contains 13 residues. The CDR3 DNA follows: TGCGCCAGCAGCAAGCTGGGGGGCAATGAGCAGTTCTTC. Protein: CASSKLGGNEQFF.

The rearrangement links TRBV6-2 or TRBV6-3 to TRBJ1-1; 8 bases align to TRBD1. With 2 bases clipped from V and 4 bases from J, the junction kept 12 bases outside the gene matches. This CDR3 has 17 amino acids. Germline assignment: CDR1 MNHEY and CDR2 SVGEGT. The CDR3 reads CASSYADRAPVGTEAFF. Here the CDR3 DNA reads TGTGCCAGCAGTTACGCGGACAGGGCACCTGTTGGCACTGAAGCTTTCTTT.

This rearrangement joins TRBV7-9 to TRBJ1-4; 9 nucleotides agree with TRBD1. The V segment lost 6 bases and the J segment 7 bases; nucleotides outside the gene matches: 9. The CDR3 covers 15 residues. Germline values: CDR1 SEHNR, CDR2 FQNEAQ (reference sequence). The CDR3 region is CASSRTGTGSEKLFF. Written as DNA, the CDR3 is TGTGCCAGCAGTCGTACCGGGACAGGGAGTGAAAAACTGTTTTTT.

This chain joins TRBV9 and TRBJ2-2, with D possibly TRBD2 on 6 matching bases. Germline CDR1 and CDR2: SGDLS and YYNGEE. Trimming took off 1 base at V and 1 base at J, with 11 bases between the two ends. The CDR3 has 16 residues. The CDR3, as DNA: TGTGCCAGCAGCGTAAGGCCAGCGGGGAACACCGGGGAGCTGTTTTTT. Protein: CASSVRPAGNTGELFF.

The rearrangement uses TRBV6-5 and TRBJ2-2; TRBD1 matches 10 bases. The ends lost 4 bases at V and 3 bases at J; junction bases unmatched: 5. CDR1 is MNHEY and CDR2 is SVGAGI in the germline V gene. CDR3 length equals 16 residues. CDR3 in amino acids: CASSSAGTGDTGELFF. In DNA, the CDR3 is TGTGCCAGCAGTTCGGCCGGGACAGGGGACACCGGGGAGCTGTTTTTT.

This clone was counted a single time. The V call is TRBV7-2, the J call TRBJ1-2, with TRBD1 matching 10 bases. This CDR3 is 12 amino acids long. J gave up 4 bases and V 9 bases, and 2 bases lay outside the gene matches. The germline V gene encodes CDR1 SGHTA and CDR2 FQGNSA. The CDR3: CARGQGLYGYTF. For the CDR3, the DNA is TGTGCCAGGGGACAGGGGCTCTATGGCTACACCTTC. The variable domain in full, with the rest retrieved from reference TRBV7-2 and TRBJ1-2, is GAGVSQSPSNKVTEKGKDVELRCDPISGHTALYWYRQSLGQGLEFLIYFQGNSAPDKSGLPSDRFSAERTGGSVSTLTIQRTQQEDSAVYLCARGQGLYGYTFGSGTRLTVV.

This chain joins TRBV27 and TRBJ2-2; 9 bases agree with TRBD1. This CDR3 is built from 16 residues. The germline gives CDR1 MNHEY, CDR2 SMNVEV (reference sequence). V lost 5 bases and J lost 3; bases outside the gene matches: 7. The CDR3 here is CASSVGTGRHTGELFF. Here the CDR3 DNA reads TGTGCCAGCAGTGTAGGGACAGGGAGACACACCGGGGAGCTGTTTTTT.

The chain has TRBV7-2 and TRBJ1-5; no firm D call. CDR3 length: 13 residues. Trimming shortened V by 5 bases and J by 3 bases, and 8 bases separated the two germline ends. Germline lookup yields CDR1 SGHTA and CDR2 FQGNSA. CDR3 nucleotide sequence: TGTGCCAGCAGCCCCAACAACAATCAGCCCCAGCATTTT. Translated, it gives CASSPNNNQPQHF.

The chain recombines TRBV18 with TRBJ2-5; 14 bases agree with TRBD2. Trimming at V came to 0 bases and at J to 4 bases, leaving 4 bases not matched to a gene. The CDR3 is made up of 17 amino acids. Germline values: CDR1 KGHSH, CDR2 LQKENI. The DNA of the CDR3 is TGTGCCAGCTCACCACCGGGACTAGCGGGGGTTGGAGAGACCCAGTACTTC. This encodes CASSPPGLAGVGETQYF.

V usage is TRBV19 and J usage is TRBJ2-7, with TRBD1 as a possible D gene (6 bases). The V end was cut by 6 bases, the J end by 3 bases, with 18 bases between. The CDR3 runs to 15 residues. Germline V lookup: CDR1 LNHDA, CDR2 SQIVND (reference sequence). The CDR3 sequence: CASSTDGQKNYEQYF. DNA of the CDR3: TGTGCCAGTAGCACTGATGGACAGAAAAACTACGAGCAGTACTTC.

The rearrangement joins TRBV11-2 to TRBJ2-3; tentative D call: TRBD2 (6 bases). Germline V gene data show CDR1 as SGHAT and CDR2 as FQNNGV. V was cut by 5 bases and J by 0 bases, with 12 bases left in between. There are 15 residues in the CDR3. CDR3 in amino acids: CASSDTGDSTDTQYF. The CDR3 DNA follows: TGTGCCAGCAGCGACACGGGGGATAGCACAGATACGCAGTATTTT.

V usage is TRBV7-2 and J usage is TRBJ1-2; TRBD1 matches at 8 bases. Trimming cost V 5 bases and J 5 bases; bases outside gene matches: 4. This CDR3 contains 13 residues. In germline, CDR1 is SGHTA, CDR2 FQGNSA. CDR3 sequence reads: CASSLGQEYGYTF. The CDR3 nucleotides are TGTGCCAGCAGCCTGGGACAGGAGTATGGCTACACCTTC.

V gene TRBV27 combines with J gene TRBJ2-2; D is undetermined. This CDR3 is 16 amino acids long. The ends were cut back, 2 bases at V and 0 bases at J, with 10 bases in the middle. Germline loops: CDR1 MNHEY, CDR2 SMNVEV (reference sequence). The CDR3: CASSLRQGSNTGELFF. DNA of the CDR3: TGTGCCAGCAGTTTAAGACAAGGATCGAACACCGGGGAGCTGTTTTTT.

The chain joins TRBV29-1 to TRBJ1-1, with a possible D match to TRBD1 (6 bases). V was clipped by 8 bases and J by 0 bases, with 13 bases between them. CDR1 is SQVTM, CDR2 ANQGSEA, per germline. The CDR3 has 13 residues. CDR3 nucleotides: TGCAGCATCCGGACAGCCTTGAACACTGAAGCTTTCTTT. It codes for CSIRTALNTEAFF.

The V call is TRBV30, the J call TRBJ1-5; D is unresolved. The V gene's germline CDR1 is GTSNPN and CDR2 SVGIG (reference sequence). The CDR3 contains 12 residues. V was pared by 0 bases and J by 7 bases, with 7 bases between. CDR3 loop: CAWSVEPQPQHF. The CDR3 bases are TGTGCCTGGAGTGTCGAGCCCCAGCCCCAGCATTTT.

The chain employs TRBV5-4 and TRBJ1-1; the match to TRBD1 covers 9 bases. Germline values: CDR1 SGHNT, CDR2 YYREEE (reference sequence). The CDR3 runs to 17 residues. Trimming took 0 bases from V and 5 from J; bases not matched to a gene: 11. CDR3 nucleotide sequence: TGTGCCAGCAGCTTGGGCGGAAATACAGGGGGCAGGACTGAAGCTTTCTTT. Translating gives CASSLGGNTGGRTEAFF.

This chain connects TRBV18 to TRBJ1-2, with D maybe TRBD1 (6 bases). V was shortened by 11 bases and J by 2 bases, with 12 bases between the two germline ends. The CDR3 length is 12 residues. Germline loops: CDR1 KGHSH, CDR2 LQKENI. CDR3 sequence reads: CAGGSENYGYTF. Written as DNA, the CDR3 is TGTGCCGGGGGCAGCGAAAACTATGGCTACACCTTC. Full variable domain (outside the CDR3, taken from reference TRBV18 and TRBJ1-2): NAGVMQNPRHLVRRRGQEARLRCSPMKGHSHVYWYRQLPEEGLKFMVYLQKENIIDESGMPKERFSAEFPKEGPSILRIQQVVRGDSAAYFCAGGSENYGYTFGSGTRLTVV.

This clone has a handful of counts. V is TRBV13 and J is TRBJ2-6; tentative D call: TRBD2 (6 bases). Germline-derived CDR1 and CDR2 are PRHDT and FYEKMQ (reference sequence). V was pared by 5 bases and J by 2 bases, with 10 bases between. There are 15 residues in the CDR3. The CDR3 protein is CASSLGGAGANVLTF. DNA for the CDR3: TGTGCCAGCAGCCTGGGAGGAGCTGGGGCCAACGTCCTGACTTTC.

This chain links TRBV6-5 with TRBJ1-1; D uncertain. Germline V CDR1 and CDR2: MNHEY, SVGAGI. CDR3 length equals 11 residues. V was pared by 10 bases and J by 2 bases, with 8 bases between. The CDR3, as DNA: TGTGCCACCTTGGGCAACACTGAAGCTTTCTTT. Encoded protein: CATLGNTEAFF.